What follows are 29 T cell receptor beta chains derived from one specimen sequenced in a study. From the 5' RACE reads, TCRdb called clonotypes with MiXCR, one entry per CDR3 protein. The profile shows approximately 8,600 distinct CDR3 sequences, roughly a sixth of them singletons. Sequencing used memory CD4+ T cells sorted from blood. Subset specified: memory CD4+ T cells, CD4+CD45RO+CD25-. The source of these receptors is a female donor with breast cancer.

This clonotype was detected a few times. The V gene is TRBV7-2, the J gene TRBJ1-2; possibly TRBD1 for D (5 bases). Trimming removed 6 bases from V and 7 bases from J, with 21 bases in between. The CDR3 loop spans 15 amino acids. Germline CDR1 reads SGHTA; CDR2 reads FQGNSA. The CDR3 nucleotides are TGTGCCAGCAGTTCCGACCGCCAGGGAGGGAGTGGCTACACCTTC. Amino acid sequence: CASSSDRQGGSGYTF.

A few counts support this clonotype. V is TRBV27 and J is TRBJ2-1, with 9 bases lining up with TRBD1. From germline, CDR1 is MNHEY and CDR2 SMNVEV (reference sequence). The CDR3 spans 13 residues. The trim removed 10 bases at V and 6 bases at J, leaving 7 bases unmatched. CDR3: CATRPGQGNEQFF. DNA of the CDR3: TGTGCCACTCGACCGGGACAGGGCAATGAGCAGTTCTTC.

This clonotype ranks as medium-sized (0.01 to 0.1%). The chain carries TRBV9 and TRBJ1-5; 9 bases are shared with TRBD1. Germline V gene lookup returns CDR1 SGDLS and CDR2 YYNGEE. The V segment lost 2 bases and the J segment 4 bases; nucleotides outside the gene matches: 4. The length of the CDR3 is 15 residues. The DNA for the CDR3 is TGTGCCAGCAGCGTGGGGACAGGGACAAATCAGCCCCAGCATTTT. The encoded protein is CASSVGTGTNQPQHF.

This clonotype was counted at least ten times. The chain uses TRBV20-1 and TRBJ2-7; 9 nucleotides match TRBD1. J was trimmed by 6 bases and V by 6 bases; bases with no gene match: 12. This CDR3 contains 14 residues. The germline V gene has CDR1 DFQATT and CDR2 SNEGSKA (reference sequence). CDR3 coding DNA: TGCAGTGCCCCGGACAGGGGCACGGTGTTCGAGCAGTACTTC. It yields the protein CSAPDRGTVFEQYF.

Relative to its sample, this clonotype is medium-sized. This sequence joins TRBV5-1 and TRBJ2-3, with TRBD2 identical over 8 bases. V was pared by 3 bases and J by 2 bases, with 2 bases of the junction left unmatched. The CDR3 loop spans 14 amino acids. Germline V gene sequence: CDR1 SGHRS, CDR2 YFSETQ. Here the CDR3 reads CASSSGGHTDTQYF. Written as DNA, the CDR3 is TGCGCCAGCAGCTCGGGGGGGCACACAGATACGCAGTATTTT.

This clonotype was recorded at least ten times. The CDR3 is CASSVDRGRGGELFF. The CDR3, as DNA: TGTGCCAGCAGCGTTGACAGGGGGCGAGGCGGGGAGCTGTTTTTT. The rearrangement links TRBV2 to TRBJ2-2; TRBD1 aligns across 10 bases. The length of the CDR3 is 15 residues. Losses at the gene ends were 6 bases for V and 7 bases for J; bases not matched to a gene: 8. The germline gives CDR1 SNHLY, CDR2 FYNNEI.

This clonotype was seen many times. The V and J genes are TRBV7-2 and TRBJ2-5, with TRBD1 as a possible D gene (6 bases). Between the trimmed V and J ends, which lost 3 bases and 2 bases, there was a span of 7 bases. Germline CDR1 and CDR2: SGHTA and FQGNSA. This CDR3 region has 13 residues. The CDR3 region is CASSFGQQETQYF. The DNA of the CDR3 is TGTGCCAGCAGCTTCGGACAGCAAGAGACCCAGTACTTC.

This clonotype appeared many times. The chain combines TRBV18 with TRBJ1-2; 7 nucleotides align to TRBD1. Per germline, CDR1 KGHSH and CDR2 LQKENI. The CDR3 is 15 residues long. J was trimmed by 4 bases and V by 4 bases; bases with no gene match: 9. As DNA, the CDR3 is TGTGCCAGCTCACTTTCGGACAGGATAGGCTATGGCTACACCTTC. Amino acid sequence: CASSLSDRIGYGYTF.

This clonotype counts as medium-sized. CDR3 nucleotide sequence: TGTGCCAGCAGCTTCCTTGACAGGCCCTCTGGAAACACCATATATTTT. Its protein is CASSFLDRPSGNTIYF. V gene TRBV7-3 combines with J gene TRBJ1-3, with D possibly TRBD1 on 6 matching bases. The V and J ends lost 3 bases and 0 bases respectively, with 12 bases between them. CDR3 size: 16 residues. The germline CDR1 and CDR2 sequences are SGHTA and FQGTGA.

Within the sample, this clonotype is medium-sized. The chain combines TRBV7-2 with TRBJ2-3; D gene ambiguous. CDR1 and CDR2 (germline): SGHTA, FQGNSA. The CDR3 sequence is 11 residues long. V was shortened by 2 bases and J by 5 bases, with 2 bases between the two germline ends. In DNA form, the CDR3 reads TGTGCCAGCAGCTTACTAGATACGCAGTATTTT. It yields the protein CASSLLDTQYF.

For this clonotype: The junction does not match germline at one end; this may be a read error. The rearrangement joins TRBV20-1 to TRBJ2-3, with 7 bases lining up with TRBD1. Germline-derived CDR1 and CDR2 are DFQATT and SNEGSKA (reference sequence). CDR3 length equals 15 residues. The CDR3 sequence: CSARLQGDITGTQYF. CDR3 coding DNA: TGCAGTGCTAGACTTCAGGGGGACATCACAGGTACGCAGTATTTT.

A few counts support this clonotype. V gene TRBV18 combines with J gene TRBJ2-1; D is uncertain. This CDR3 spans 11 amino acids. Deletions cut 6 bases from V and 7 bases from J, with 7 bases between. The germline gives CDR1 KGHSH, CDR2 LQKENI. CDR3 amino acids: CASSPGNEQFF. CDR3 coding DNA: TGTGCCAGCTCGCCGGGTAATGAGCAGTTCTTC.

This clonotype was counted only a few times. A much larger clone sits a single nucleotide away, making a read error possible. The rearrangement uses TRBV12-3 or TRBV12-4 and TRBJ2-2, with unresolved D. This CDR3 has 11 amino acids. Trimming took 5 bases from V and 13 from J, leaving 11 bases between them. CDR3 loop: CASSHKEGLFF. In DNA, the CDR3 is TGTGCCAGCAGTCATAAAGAAGGGCTGTTTTTT.

In its sample, this clonotype is medium-sized. The rearrangement joins TRBV5-1 to TRBJ2-1, with unresolved D. Germline values: CDR1 SGHRS, CDR2 YFSETQ. Trimming left V 0 bases short and J 9 bases short, with 16 bases between. This CDR3 region has 15 residues. The CDR3 bases are TGCGCCAGCAGCTTGGGCCAGACATTTGGTGCTGAGCAGTTCTTC. Protein: CASSLGQTFGAEQFF.

Concerning this clonotype: No conserved phenylalanine or tryptophan ends this CDR3, so it is likely a read error. The chain uses TRBV5-1 and TRBJ1-1, with TRBD1 as a possible D gene (6 bases). The CDR3 runs 13 residues. Germline CDR1 reads SGHRS; CDR2 reads YFSETQ. As DNA, the CDR3 is TGCGTCAGCAGCAAACAGGGCTTCACTGAAGCTTTCTAT. Its translation: CVSSKQGFTEAFY.

By proportion, this clonotype is medium-sized. The chain employs TRBV29-1 and TRBJ1-2; 9 bases map to TRBD1. There are 11 residues in the CDR3. After removal of 7 bases from V and 8 bases from J, the junction contained 5 bases not matched to a gene. Germline V gives CDR1 SQVTM, CDR2 ANQGSEA. The CDR3 coding sequence is TGCAGCGAAGGGACAGGGCAAGGCTACACCTTC. Protein sequence: CSEGTGQGYTF.

This clonotype was observed a few times. A much larger clone is a single base away; this may be a read error. Since no conserved phenylalanine or tryptophan closes the CDR3, a read error is the likely cause. The CDR3 sequence: CSVEAGLHTIYL. The CDR3 nucleotides read TGCAGCGTTGAAGCTGGGTTGCACACCATATATCTT. J is TRBJ1-3 and V is TRBV29-1; D is unresolved. The CDR3 runs 12 residues. V was pared by 1 base and J by 8 bases, with 9 bases between. Germline V gene lookup returns CDR1 SQVTM and CDR2 ANQGSEA.

This clonotype came up a few times. In DNA form, the CDR3 reads TGTGCCAGCAGTTTACGGACGAACACTGAAGCTTTCTTT. Translating gives CASSLRTNTEAFF. The genes are TRBV12-3 or TRBV12-4 and TRBJ1-1, with D uncertain. The CDR3 runs to 13 residues. V lost 2 bases, J lost 1 base, and 5 bases lay in between.

This clonotype was observed many times. The chain uses TRBV10-3 and TRBJ2-3; TRBD1 agrees at 9 bases. This CDR3 region has 14 residues. CDR1 is ENHRY, CDR2 SYGVKD, per germline. Trimming took 5 bases from V and 5 from J; bases not matched to a gene: 5. CDR3 region: CAISPDRGRDTQYF. The DNA for the CDR3 is TGTGCCATCAGTCCGGACAGGGGTAGAGATACGCAGTATTTT.

This clonotype was seen just once. Because it lacks the conserved phenylalanine or tryptophan at the end, this CDR3 is likely a read error. Because the CDR3's place on the DNA is in doubt, the DNA is left out and the CDR3 is given as listed by TCRdb. This chain joins TRBV7-3 and TRBJ2-5; the table assigns TRBD1, which was not confirmed against the DNA. Both ends counted, the CDR3 spans 15 residues. Germline V gives CDR1 SGHTA, CDR2 FQGTGA. This CDR3 is CASSPGSYFQETRYV.

This clonotype is termed medium-sized. The chain links TRBV7-8 to TRBJ1-1; D gene uncertain. V gave up 6 bases and J gave up 6 bases, with 14 bases separating them. This CDR3 spans 13 amino acids. The germline V gene encodes CDR1 SGHVS and CDR2 FQNEAQ. CDR3 nucleotides: TGTGCCAGCAGTCCCTTGACATTTTCTGAAGCTTTCTTT. Amino acid sequence: CASSPLTFSEAFF.

This clonotype occurred many times. V usage is TRBV5-1 and J usage is TRBJ2-1, with 9 bases that match TRBD2. This CDR3 is built from 17 residues. V lost 4 bases, J lost 3 bases, and 11 bases stayed unmatched. Germline values: CDR1 SGHRS, CDR2 YFSETQ. The CDR3 protein is CASSQIIIAGDYNEQFF. The DNA of the CDR3 is TGCGCCAGCAGCCAGATTATTATAGCGGGAGACTACAATGAGCAGTTCTTC.

On this clonotype itself: A much larger clonotype is one base distant, so this may be a read error. Because it lacks the conserved phenylalanine or tryptophan at the end, this CDR3 is likely a read error. The chain joins TRBV5-1 to TRBJ1-1; the D gene is possibly TRBD1 (5 bases). V was shortened by 2 bases and J by 2 bases, with 10 bases between the two germline ends. Germline CDR1 and CDR2: SGHRS and YFSETQ. The CDR3 is 14 residues long. The CDR3 sequence is CASSLQDPNTEAFS. DNA for the CDR3: TGCGCCAGCAGCTTACAGGACCCCAACACTGAAGCTTTCTCT.

This clonotype has at least ten counts. The rearrangement joins TRBV10-2 to TRBJ2-7, with 13 positions matching TRBD2. This CDR3 region has 14 residues. With 6 bases clipped from V and 6 bases from J, the junction kept 5 bases outside the gene matches. CDR1 WSHSY and CDR2 SAAADI come from the germline V gene. The CDR3 protein is CASSSGTSGTEQYF. CDR3 nucleotide sequence: TGCGCCAGCAGCTCCGGGACTAGCGGGACCGAGCAGTACTTC.

In this sample, this clonotype turned up once. A much larger clone is a single base away; this may be a read error. This rearrangement joins TRBV20-1 to TRBJ2-3, with 12 positions matching TRBD2. After removal of 3 bases from V and 7 bases from J, the junction contained 8 bases not matched to a gene. Germline values: CDR1 DFQATT, CDR2 SNEGSKA (reference sequence). This CDR3 contains 15 residues. The CDR3 DNA reads as TGCAGTGCTAGTGCTAGCGGGAGGGCGCGAAATACGCAGTATTTT. Translation: CSASASGRARNTQYF.

In regard to this clonotype: A much bigger clone sits one base away, suggesting this may be a read error. The CDR3 loop reads CSAGRAGGDIQYF. DNA of the CDR3: TGCAGTGCCGGACGAGCGGGAGGGGACATTCAGTACTTC. This chain uses TRBV20-1 with TRBJ2-4; 10 nucleotides align to TRBD2. V lost 6 bases to trimming and J lost 8 bases; unmatched junction nucleotides: 7. The germline V gene has CDR1 DFQATT and CDR2 SNEGSKA (reference sequence). The CDR3 covers 13 residues.

This clonotype is medium-sized by share. This CDR3 is CASSLPGQGRRTQYF. CDR3 in DNA: TGTGCCAGCAGCCTACCGGGACAGGGGCGCCGGACCCAGTACTTC. J is TRBJ2-5 and V is TRBV12-3 or TRBV12-4, with 10 nucleotides matching TRBD1. The CDR3 has 15 amino acids. V lost 6 bases to trimming and J lost 7 bases; unmatched junction nucleotides: 11.

This clonotype has a count of ten or more. A much larger clone lies one base from this, so it may be a read error. The chain uses TRBV5-1 and TRBJ1-2; D ambiguous. V dropped 0 bases and J dropped 7 bases, with 19 bases sitting between them. CDR3 length: 16 residues. CDR1 SGHRS and CDR2 YFSETQ come from the germline V gene. This chain's CDR3 is CASSLDWIRPICGYTF. CDR3 sequence (DNA): TGCGCCAGCAGCTTGGACTGGATTCGGCCGATCTGTGGCTACACCTTC.

Only a few counts were recorded for this clonotype. With a much larger clone just one base away, this may be a read error. The chain combines TRBV5-1 with TRBJ2-1; D might be TRBD1 (7 bases). V lost 4 bases to trimming and J lost 0 bases, with 14 bases between them. Per the germline V gene, CDR1 is SGHRS and CDR2 is YFSETQ. The CDR3 has 16 residues. The CDR3 sequence is CASSAGNRGSYNEQFF. DNA for the CDR3: TGCGCCAGCAGCGCGGGGAACAGGGGCTCCTACAATGAGCAGTTCTTC.